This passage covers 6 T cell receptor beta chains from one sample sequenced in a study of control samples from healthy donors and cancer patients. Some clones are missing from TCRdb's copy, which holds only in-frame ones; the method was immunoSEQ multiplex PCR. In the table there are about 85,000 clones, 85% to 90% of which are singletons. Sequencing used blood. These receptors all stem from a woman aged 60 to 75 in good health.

In DNA form, the CDR3 reads TGTGCCAGCAGTCTCGGGGCCAAAGAGACCCAGTACTTC. Translated, it gives CASSLGAKETQYF. The chain carries TRBV6-2 or TRBV6-3 and TRBJ2-5; D tentatively reads TRBD1 or TRBD2 (5 bases each). Trimming removed 5 bases from V and 3 bases from J, with 10 bases in between. Germline-derived CDR1 and CDR2 are MNHEY and SVGEGT. The CDR3 consists of 13 residues.

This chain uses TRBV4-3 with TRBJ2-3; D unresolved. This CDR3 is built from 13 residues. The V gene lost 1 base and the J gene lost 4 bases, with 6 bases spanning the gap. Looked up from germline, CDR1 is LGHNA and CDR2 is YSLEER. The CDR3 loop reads CASSQAVADTQYF. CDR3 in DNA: TGCGCCAGCAGCCAAGCAGTGGCAGATACGCAGTATTTT.

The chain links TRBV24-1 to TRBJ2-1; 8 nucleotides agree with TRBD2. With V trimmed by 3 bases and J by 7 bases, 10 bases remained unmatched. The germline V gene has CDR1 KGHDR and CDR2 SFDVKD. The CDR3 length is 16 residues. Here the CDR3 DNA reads TGTGCCACCAGTGATCACCGGGAGGGCCTGGGTAATGAGCAGTTCTTC. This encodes CATSDHREGLGNEQFF.

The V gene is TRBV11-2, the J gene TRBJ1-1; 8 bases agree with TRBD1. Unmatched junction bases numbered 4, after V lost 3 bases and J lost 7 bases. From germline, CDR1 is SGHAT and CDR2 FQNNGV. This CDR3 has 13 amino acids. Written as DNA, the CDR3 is TGTGCCAGCAGCTTGGACAGGGAGGATGAAGCTTTCTTT. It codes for CASSLDREDEAFF.

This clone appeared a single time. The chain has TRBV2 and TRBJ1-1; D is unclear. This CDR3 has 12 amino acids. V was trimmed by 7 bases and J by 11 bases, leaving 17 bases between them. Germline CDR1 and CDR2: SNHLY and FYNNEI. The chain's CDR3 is CASNMGQGWAFF. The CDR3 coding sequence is TGTGCCAGCAACATGGGCCAAGGGTGGGCTTTCTTT.

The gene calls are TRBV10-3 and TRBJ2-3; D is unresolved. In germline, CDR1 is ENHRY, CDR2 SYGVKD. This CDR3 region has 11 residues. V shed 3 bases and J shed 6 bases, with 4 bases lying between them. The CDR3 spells CAISDMDTQYF. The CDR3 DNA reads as TGTGCCATCAGTGATATGGATACGCAGTATTTT.